This T cell receptor beta chain emerged from a study of OX40 agonist ivuxolimab in advanced cancers. Study in general: Dosing consisted of intravenous ivuxolimab at 0.01 to 10 mg/kg every 2 weeks. From about 20 to 79 years was the age range, with a mean of around 56 years, and 70% to 85% were male.

Baseline was the first blood sampling point, followed by cycle 4 day 1 and cycle 7 day 1. The protocol was immunoSEQ multiplex PCR, while the TCRdb copy is restricted to in-frame clones and leaves out a portion. The table records just under 80,000 clones, roughly 86% of them present only once. The starting material was CD4+ or CD8+ T cells sorted from blood, obtained in a trial of the OX40 agonist ivuxolimab. The clonotype was recovered from an adult with an advanced solid tumor such as melanoma, head and neck, liver or kidney cancer.

CDR3 DNA: TGTGCCAGTAGTATAGCTGCTAGCGGGTACACAGATACGCAGTATTTT. Translated, it gives CASSIAASGYTDTQYF. V and J are TRBV19 and TRBJ2-3, with 8 nucleotides matching TRBD2. Germline CDR1 reads LNHDA; CDR2 reads SQIVND (reference sequence). V gave up 1 base and J gave up 2 bases; unmatched junction bases: 5. The CDR3 sequence is 16 residues long.